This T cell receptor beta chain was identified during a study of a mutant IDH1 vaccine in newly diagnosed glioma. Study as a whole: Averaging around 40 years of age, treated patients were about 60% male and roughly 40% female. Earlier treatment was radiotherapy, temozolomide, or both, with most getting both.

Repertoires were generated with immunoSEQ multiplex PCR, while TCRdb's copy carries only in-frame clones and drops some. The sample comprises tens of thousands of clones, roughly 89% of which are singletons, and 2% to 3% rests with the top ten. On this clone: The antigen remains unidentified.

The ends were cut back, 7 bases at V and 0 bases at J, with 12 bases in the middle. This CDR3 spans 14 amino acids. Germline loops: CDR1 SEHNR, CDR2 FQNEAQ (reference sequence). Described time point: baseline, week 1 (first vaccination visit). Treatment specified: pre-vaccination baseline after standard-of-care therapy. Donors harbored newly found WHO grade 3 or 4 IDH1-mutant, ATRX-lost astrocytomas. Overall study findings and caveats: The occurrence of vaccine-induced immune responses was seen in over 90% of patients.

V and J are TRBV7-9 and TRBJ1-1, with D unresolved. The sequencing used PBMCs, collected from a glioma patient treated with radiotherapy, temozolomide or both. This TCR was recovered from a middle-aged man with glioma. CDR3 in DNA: TGTGCCAGCATGGGCACCATCTTGAACACTGAAGCTTTCTTT. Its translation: CASMGTILNTEAFF.